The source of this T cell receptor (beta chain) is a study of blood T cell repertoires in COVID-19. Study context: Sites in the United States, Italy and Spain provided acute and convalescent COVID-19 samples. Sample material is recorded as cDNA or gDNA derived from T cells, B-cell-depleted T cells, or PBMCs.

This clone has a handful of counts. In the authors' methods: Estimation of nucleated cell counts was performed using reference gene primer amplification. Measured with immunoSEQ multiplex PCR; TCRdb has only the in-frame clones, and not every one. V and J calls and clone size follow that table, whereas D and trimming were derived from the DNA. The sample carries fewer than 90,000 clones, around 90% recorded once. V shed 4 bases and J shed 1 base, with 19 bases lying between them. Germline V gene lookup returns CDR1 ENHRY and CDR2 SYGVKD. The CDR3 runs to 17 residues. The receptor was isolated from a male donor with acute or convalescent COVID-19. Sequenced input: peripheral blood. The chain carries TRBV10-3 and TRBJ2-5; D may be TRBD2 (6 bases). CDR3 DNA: TGTGCCATCAGTGCGGCGGGACGGGCGGGGTCCCAAGAGACCCAGTACTTC. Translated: CAISAAGRAGSQETQYF.